This T cell receptor beta chain was sequenced for a study of control samples from healthy donors and cancer patients. Only in-frame clones appear in the TCRdb table, and some are missing; sequencing was by immunoSEQ multiplex PCR. This table holds about 160,000 clones, over 85% found once. V lost 0 bases and J lost 0, with 6 bases in between. CDR3 length: 14 residues. Germline CDR1 is SGDLS and CDR2 is YYNGEE. The receptor was isolated from a young man in good health. The chain has TRBV9 and TRBJ1-1; D remains ambiguous. Material for sequencing was blood. CDR3 DNA: TGTGCCAGCAGCGTAGAGGCGGTGAACACTGAAGCTTTCTTT. This sequence encodes CASSVEAVNTEAFF.